This entry is about one T cell receptor beta chain. What it recognizes is unknown. The data originate from a study of human T cells and chemical hapten exposure. Whole-study context: DPC at 2% was the sensitizing agent, placed on approximately 2 cm by approximately 2 cm of upper inner arm skin. General study points: DPC sensitization left the count of TCRs above 1 in 1000 unchanged. Expanded TCRs were compared with controls, and the expanded TCRs formed significantly more large CDR3 similarity clusters.

Per germline, CDR1 SEHNR and CDR2 FQNEAQ (reference sequence). The J segment lost 7 bases and the V segment lost 6 bases, leaving 9 bases of the junction unmatched. The CDR3 contains 14 residues. Sample time point: patch test 3, about 24 weeks after DPC sensitization. Treatment noted: therapeutic diphenylcyclopropenone sensitization with weekly scalp DPC. What the library attached to individual cDNA molecules were unique molecular identifiers. TCRdb called the RACE reads again in MiXCR, with one record for every CDR3 protein. The sample has 180,000 or so distinct CDR3 sequences, under 30% seen once. The source of this sequence is a woman aged 40 to 55 with alopecia areata. Some clones in this sample may be carry-over from other donors' samples. This specimen was whole blood, taken in connection with sensitization to the hapten diphenylcyclopropenone (DPC). This chain connects TRBV7-9 to TRBJ1-5; 7 nucleotides line up with TRBD1. The CDR3: CASSPGGGGQPQHF. In DNA form, the CDR3 reads TGTGCCAGCAGTCCTGGGGGAGGGGGCCAGCCCCAGCATTTT.